This entry is about one T cell receptor (beta chain). The assay was immunoSEQ multiplex PCR, and TCRdb's table has in-frame clones only and misses some. This sample has approximately 46,000 clones, with roughly 93% found just once. The data were taken from a study of cytomegalovirus exposure and HLA in healthy donors. The receptor comes from a woman aged 18-29 years in good health and CMV-seronegative. The sequencing input was PBMCs.

The CDR3 sequence: CASSLMGANEQFF. Written as DNA, the CDR3 is TGTGCCAGCAGCTTAATGGGCGCGAATGAGCAGTTCTTC. V usage is TRBV11-1 and J usage is TRBJ2-1; D gene unclear. Trimming shortened V by 2 bases and J by 7 bases, and 9 bases separated the two germline ends. Germline CDR1 and CDR2: SGHAT and FQDESV (reference sequence). The length of the CDR3 is 13 residues.